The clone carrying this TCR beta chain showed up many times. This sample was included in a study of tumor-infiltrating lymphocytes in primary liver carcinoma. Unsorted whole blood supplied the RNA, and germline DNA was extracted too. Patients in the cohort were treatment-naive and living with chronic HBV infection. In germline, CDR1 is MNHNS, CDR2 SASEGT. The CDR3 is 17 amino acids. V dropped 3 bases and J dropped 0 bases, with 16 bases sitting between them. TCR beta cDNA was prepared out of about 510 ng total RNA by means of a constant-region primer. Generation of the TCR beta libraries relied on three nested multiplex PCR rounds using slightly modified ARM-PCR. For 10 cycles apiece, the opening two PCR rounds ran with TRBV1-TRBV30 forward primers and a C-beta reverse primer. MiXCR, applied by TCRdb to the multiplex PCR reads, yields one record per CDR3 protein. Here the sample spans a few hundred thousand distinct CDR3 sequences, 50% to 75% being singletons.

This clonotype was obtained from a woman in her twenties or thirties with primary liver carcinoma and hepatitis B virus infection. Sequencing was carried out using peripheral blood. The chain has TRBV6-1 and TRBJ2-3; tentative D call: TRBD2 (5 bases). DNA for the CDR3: TGTGCCAGCAGTGACTTAGACGGAGGATTTAGCACAGATACGCAGTATTTT. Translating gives CASSDLDGGFSTDTQYF.